This entry concerns a single TCR beta chain. In germline, CDR1 is MNHEY, CDR2 SMNVEV (reference sequence). Trimming took off 3 bases at V and 5 bases at J, with 13 bases between the two ends. The CDR3 has 14 residues. This sample was included in a study of OX40 agonist ivuxolimab in advanced cancers. Data came from immunoSEQ multiplex PCR; TCRdb stores just in-frame clones and leaves some out. The sample consists of some 52,000 clones, approximately 88% of them appearing once. The TCR sequence derives from an adult with an advanced solid tumor such as melanoma, head and neck, liver or kidney cancer. Sample: CD4+ or CD8+ T cells sorted from blood, taken in a trial of the OX40 agonist ivuxolimab. The rearrangement uses TRBV27 and TRBJ1-1, with D maybe TRBD1 (5 bases). CDR3 bases: TGTGCCAGCAGTTTCCAACGGGGGGAGACTGAAGCTTTCTTT. The encoded protein is CASSFQRGETEAFF.